This T cell receptor beta chain was recorded in a study of blood T cell repertoires in COVID-19 (dated by TCRdb to 2019 to 2021). Background for the entire study: Samples covering the acute and convalescent phases of COVID-19 were provided by collaborators in the United States, Italy and Spain. The prospective study material was composed of cDNA or gDNA derived from T cells, B-cell-depleted T cells, or PBMCs. Deeply sampled blood TCRbeta repertoires from subjects exposed to, actively infected with, or recovered from COVID-19 were included in the dataset. The repertoires were released in a freely available public database intended as a resource for research on the immune response to SARS-CoV-2. Samples came from the ongoing ImmuneRACE study (first 160 participants) plus 1,254 subjects from 6 global collaborators. The sample metadata nearly always contained a de-identified subject ID, COVID-19 status, age in years and sex. Where HLA class I and class II types were available, the types were taken from metadata supplied by the sample provider, not from assay-based typing. The study at large found these results: The amount of clinical and demographic metadata varied by source and participant and was provided uncurated.

The CDR3 starts with the cysteine, ends with the phenylalanine, and has 14 residues. The retained sequence is limited to the CDR3, 42 bases, with the frame set at the first base. CDR1 and CDR2, per the germline V gene (reference sequence), are SSHAT and FNYEAQ. Comments on this clone: The clone's antigen remains unknown. Germline is not matched at one junction end, which may reflect a read error.

TCRbeta CDR3 regions were amplified from genomic DNA by means of the immunoSEQ Assay, a bias-controlled multiplex PCR. Per the original workflow: Nucleated cell counts per sample were estimated from amplification of reference gene primers within the assay. To quantify the absolute abundance of each unique TCRbeta CDR3 rearrangement, sequence reads were collapsed and filtered. Productive Simpson clonality was computed per sample as the square root of Simpson's diversity index over productive rearrangements. TCRdb obtained this table from immuneACCESS and retained in-frame rearrangements with V and J assigned. These tables miss some clones; where compared with another copy, unresolved V genes account for less than half of the shortfall, and the remainder is unexplained. V, J and clone size are taken as reported in that table, and D and trimming were inferred from the DNA itself. This sample gives 350,000 to 400,000 clones in total; about 90% of them show up just once. Of the sample, 2.5% to 3.5% is held by the ten largest clones.

Participants in the prospective study were enrolled through a virtual design, were aged roughly 18 to 100 years, and lived in roughly 24 United States geographic areas. In the prospective study, participants were assigned to cohorts based on the clinical history participants reported in a screening survey and a study questionnaire. ImmuneRACE Cohort 3 recovered participants were defined by two consecutive negative NP/OP PCR tests, healthcare professional clearance, or symptom resolution. In the prospective study, whole blood, serum and a nasopharyngeal or oropharyngeal swab were collected from each participant by mobile phlebotomists. Over an approximately two-month period, participants in the prospective study had the option of providing additional blood draws and questionnaires. Prospective study blood samples were shipped either frozen or at room temperature before DNA extraction.

Recombination joined TRBV7-7 with TRBJ2-7, with 8 central nucleotides matching TRBD1. This TCR was recovered from a woman aged 30 to 39 who had recovered from COVID-19. The sample taken for sequencing was PBMCs or T cells enriched from blood (not recorded which). The nucleotide sequence is TGTGCTAGCAGCCCCGACAGGGGCTCCTACGAGCAGTACTTC. Translated, this gives CASSPDRGSYEQYF.